This TCR beta chain was found in a study of cytomegalovirus exposure and HLA in healthy donors. Trimming stripped 2 bases from V and 5 bases from J, with 10 bases between. The CDR3 spans 13 residues. The germline V gene encodes CDR1 GTSNPN and CDR2 SVGIG (reference sequence). The PCR ran on 60 Vbeta and 13 Jbeta primers. The method was immunoSEQ multiplex PCR; TCRdb's version includes in-frame clones alone and lacks a portion of them. The sample has about 120,000 clones, roughly 71% seen once. This TCR came from a woman in her forties in good health and CMV-seropositive. The V call is TRBV30, the J call TRBJ2-1; D is unresolved. Sequencing was carried out using PBMCs. In DNA, the CDR3 is TGTGCCTGGAGTAAAGCTAGTAACAATGAGCAGTTCTTC. It translates to CAWSKASNNEQFF.